These T cell receptor beta chains were read from a single sample in a study of patients and donors after allogeneic stem cell transplantation. Via MiXCR, TCRdb re-called the RT-PCR reads, giving one row per CDR3 protein. The sample has 800,000 to 1,000,000 distinct CDR3 sequences; more than 15% are singletons. Specimen: blood, either unsorted or a sorted T cell fraction (not recorded which). These receptors came from a human donor who was either an allogeneic HSCT recipient or a stem cell or donor lymphocyte infusion donor (not recorded which). It is not recorded whose cells these are; they may come from a transplant donor. CDR3s include the opening cysteine and the closing phenylalanine or tryptophan. The order of the fields is J gene, D gene, clone size, V gene, CDR3 length, CDR3 DNA, CDR3 protein. A D gene is named only where the DNA matches it firmly. A clone size is listed for some rows: how often the clone was seen (once, few, many), or a class if it is expanded.

TRBJ2-2 | - | once | TRBV5-1 | 14 | TGCGCCACCAACCGGGACACTAACACCGGGGAGCTGTTTTTT | CATNRDTNTGELFF
TRBJ1-1 | - | few | TRBV9 | 12 | TGTGCCAGCAGCCCAAGGACGGCTGAAGCTTTCTTT | CASSPRTAEAFF
TRBJ1-1 | TRBD1 | few | TRBV4-3 | 16 | TGCGCCAGCAGCCAAATCACAGGGGGCGTGAACACTGAAGCTTTCTTT | CASSQITGGVNTEAFF
TRBJ2-5 | - | few | TRBV2 | 14 | TGTGCCAGCACCATGGACCGGGCACCGGAGACCCAGTACTTC | CASTMDRAPETQYF
TRBJ2-3 | - | - | TRBV5-1 | 17 | TGCGCCAGCATCTGGGGTGCGGGGAATCCTAACACAGATACGCAGTATTTT | CASIWGAGNPNTDTQYF
TRBJ1-6 | TRBD1 | - | TRBV20-1 | 15 | TGCAGTGCTTCACCTTTGGACAGGGGGCTCTCACCCCTCCACTTT | CSASPLDRGLSPLHF
TRBJ2-7 | - | few | TRBV29-1 | 13 | TGCAGCGTTGAACCGGGGCTAGCTCTCGAGCAGTACTTC | CSVEPGLALEQYF
TRBJ1-1 | - | - | TRBV4-2 | 13 | TGTGCCAGCAGCCAAGCCCAGGCCGGGGAAGCTTTCTTT | CASSQAQAGEAFF
TRBJ1-3 | TRBD1 | - | TRBV9 | 15 | TGTGCCAGCAGCACCGGGACAGGGTTGGGGAACACCATATATTTT | CASSTGTGLGNTIYF
TRBJ2-3 | - | few | TRBV9 | 18 | TGTGCCAGCAGCGTAACCGGACAGTCCGGGTGGAGGACAGATACGCAGTATTTT | CASSVTGQSGWRTDTQYF
TRBJ2-1 | - | - | TRBV2 | 14 | TGTGCCAGCAACGAGCGGGTGGTATACAATGAGCAGTTCTTC | CASNERVVYNEQFF
TRBJ2-1 | - | few | TRBV18 | 14 | TGTGCCAGCTCACCTCTGGCAGCTTACAATGAGCAGTTCTTC | CASSPLAAYNEQFF
TRBJ1-2 | - | - | TRBV30 | 13 | TGTGCCTGGAGGGGGTTAGGCAACTATGGCTACACCTTC | CAWRGLGNYGYTF
TRBJ2-2 | TRBD2 | few | TRBV9 | 18 | TGTGCCAGCAGCCCTCGGACTAGCGGGAATGTTCCGTCCGGGGAGCTGTTTTTT | CASSPRTSGNVPSGELFF
TRBJ2-2 | - | - | TRBV5-1 | 15 | TGCGCCAGCAGCCAGGGACAAAAGAACACCGGGGAGCTGTTTTTT | CASSQGQKNTGELFF
TRBJ2-1 | - | few | TRBV3-1 | 13 | TGTGCCAGCAGCCGGGAGTATGACAATGAGCAGTTCTTC | CASSREYDNEQFF
TRBJ1-1 | - | few | TRBV29-1 | 15 | TGCAGCGTTCACCTAAGGGACGGATTACTCACTGAAGCTTTCTTT | CSVHLRDGLLTEAFF
TRBJ1-1 | - | - | TRBV5-1 | 14 | TGCGCCAGCAGCCCAAAGGAGGGCGGTACTGAAGCTTTCTTT | CASSPKEGGTEAFF
TRBJ2-7 | TRBD2 | few | TRBV20-1 | 13 | TGCAGTGCTAGGCCTAGCGGCGCTGGGGAGCAGTACTTC | CSARPSGAGEQYF
TRBJ2-1 | - | - | TRBV5-1 | 15 | TGCGCCAGCAGCTTGCCAGGGACCCAGAACAATGAGCAGTTCTTC | CASSLPGTQNNEQFF
TRBJ2-5 | TRBD1 | - | TRBV25-1 | 15 | TGTGCCAGCAGTGAATTATACAGGGGATTAGAGACCCAGTACTTC | CASSELYRGLETQYF
TRBJ2-5 | - | - | TRBV12-3/TRBV12-4 | 16 | TGTGCCAGCAGTTTAGTCCTCCCGGGGGCCCAAGAGACCCAGTACTTC | CASSLVLPGAQETQYF